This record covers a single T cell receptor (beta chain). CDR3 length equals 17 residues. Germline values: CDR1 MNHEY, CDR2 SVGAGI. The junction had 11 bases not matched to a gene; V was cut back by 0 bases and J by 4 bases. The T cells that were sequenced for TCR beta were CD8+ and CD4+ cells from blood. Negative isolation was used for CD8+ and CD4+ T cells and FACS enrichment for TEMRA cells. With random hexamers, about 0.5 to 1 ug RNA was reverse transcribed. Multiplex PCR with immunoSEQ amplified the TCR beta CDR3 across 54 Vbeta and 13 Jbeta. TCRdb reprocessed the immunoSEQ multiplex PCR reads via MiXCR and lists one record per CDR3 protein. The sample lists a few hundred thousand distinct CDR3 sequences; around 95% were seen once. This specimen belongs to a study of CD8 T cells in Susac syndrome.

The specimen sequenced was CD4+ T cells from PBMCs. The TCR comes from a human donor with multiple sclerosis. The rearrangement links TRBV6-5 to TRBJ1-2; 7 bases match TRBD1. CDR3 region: CASSYSPQGHGSYGYTF. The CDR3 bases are TGTGCCAGCAGTTACTCCCCACAGGGGCACGGAAGCTATGGCTACACCTTC.